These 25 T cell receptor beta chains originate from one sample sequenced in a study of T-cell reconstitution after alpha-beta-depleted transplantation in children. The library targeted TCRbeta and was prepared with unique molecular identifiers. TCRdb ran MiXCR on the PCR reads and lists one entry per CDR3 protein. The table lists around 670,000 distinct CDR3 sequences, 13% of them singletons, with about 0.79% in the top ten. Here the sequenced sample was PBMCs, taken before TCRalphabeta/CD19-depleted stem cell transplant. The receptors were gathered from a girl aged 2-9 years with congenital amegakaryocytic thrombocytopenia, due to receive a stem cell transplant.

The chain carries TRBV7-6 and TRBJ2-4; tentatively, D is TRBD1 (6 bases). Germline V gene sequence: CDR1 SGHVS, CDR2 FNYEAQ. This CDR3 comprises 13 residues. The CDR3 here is CGETGLAKNIQYF. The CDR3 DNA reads TGTGGCGAGACAGGATTAGCCAAAAACATTCAGTACTTC.

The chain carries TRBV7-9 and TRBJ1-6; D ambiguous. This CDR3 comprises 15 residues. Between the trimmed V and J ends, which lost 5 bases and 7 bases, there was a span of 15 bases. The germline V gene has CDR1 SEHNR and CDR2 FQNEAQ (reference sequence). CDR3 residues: CASSRNKGYNSPLHF. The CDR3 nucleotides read TGTGCCAGCAGCCGAAATAAGGGCTACAATTCACCCCTCCACTTT.

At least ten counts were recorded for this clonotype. Written as DNA, the CDR3 is TGTGCCAGCAGCTTCGACTTTAAGCAGTTCTTC. Translated: CASSFDFKQFF. The chain joins TRBV5-6 to TRBJ2-1; D remains unclear. Germline V lookup: CDR1 SGHDT, CDR2 YYEEEE. The CDR3 is 11 residues long. V gave up 2 bases and J gave up 11 bases, with 8 bases separating them.

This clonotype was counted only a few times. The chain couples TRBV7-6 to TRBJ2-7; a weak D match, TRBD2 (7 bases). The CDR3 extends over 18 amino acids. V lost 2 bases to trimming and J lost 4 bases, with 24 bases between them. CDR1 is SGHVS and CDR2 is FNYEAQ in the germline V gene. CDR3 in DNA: TGTGCCAGCAGCTTACGGGGGGCCAGTAGGGGGGTTCTATACGAGCAGTACTTC. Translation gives CASSLRGASRGVLYEQYF.

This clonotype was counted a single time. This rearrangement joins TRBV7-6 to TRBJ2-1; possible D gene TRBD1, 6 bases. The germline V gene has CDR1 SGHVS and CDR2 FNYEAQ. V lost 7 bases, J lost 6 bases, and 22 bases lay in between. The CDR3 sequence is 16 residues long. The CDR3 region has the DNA TGTGCCAGCAAGCGCGGATGGGGGACATTACCCAATGAGCAGTTCTTC. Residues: CASKRGWGTLPNEQFF.

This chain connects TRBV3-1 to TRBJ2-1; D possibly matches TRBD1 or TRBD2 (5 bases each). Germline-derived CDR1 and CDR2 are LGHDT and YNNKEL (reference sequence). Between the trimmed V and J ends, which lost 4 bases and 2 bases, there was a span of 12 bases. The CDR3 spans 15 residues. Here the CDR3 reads CASSRGTVTYNEQFF. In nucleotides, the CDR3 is TGTGCCAGCAGCCGAGGGACGGTGACCTACAATGAGCAGTTCTTC.

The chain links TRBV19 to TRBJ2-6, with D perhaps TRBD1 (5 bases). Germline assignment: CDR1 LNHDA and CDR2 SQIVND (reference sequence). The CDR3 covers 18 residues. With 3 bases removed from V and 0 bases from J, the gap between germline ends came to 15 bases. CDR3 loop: CASSIVARVASGANVLTF. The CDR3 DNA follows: TGTGCCAGTAGTATTGTGGCCAGGGTAGCCTCTGGGGCCAACGTCCTGACTTTC.

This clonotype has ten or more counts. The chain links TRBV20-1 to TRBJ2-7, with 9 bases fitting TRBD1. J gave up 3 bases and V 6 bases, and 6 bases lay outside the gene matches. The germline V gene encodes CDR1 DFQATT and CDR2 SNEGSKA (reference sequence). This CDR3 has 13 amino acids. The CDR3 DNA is TGCAGTGCCTTGGGACAGGGAGGCTACGAGCAGTACTTC. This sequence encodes CSALGQGGYEQYF.

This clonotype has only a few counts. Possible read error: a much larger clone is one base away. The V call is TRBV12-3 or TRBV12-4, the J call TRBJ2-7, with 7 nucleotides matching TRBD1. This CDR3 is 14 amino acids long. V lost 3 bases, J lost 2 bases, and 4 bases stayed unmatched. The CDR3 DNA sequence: TGTGCCAGCAGTTTGGGCAGGGGGACCTACGAGCAGTACTTC. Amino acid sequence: CASSLGRGTYEQYF.

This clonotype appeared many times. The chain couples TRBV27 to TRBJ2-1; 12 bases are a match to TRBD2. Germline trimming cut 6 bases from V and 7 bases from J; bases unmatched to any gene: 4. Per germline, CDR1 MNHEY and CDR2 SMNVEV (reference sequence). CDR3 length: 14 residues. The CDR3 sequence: CASSFGLAGNEQFF. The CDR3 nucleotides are TGTGCCAGCAGCTTCGGACTAGCGGGGAATGAGCAGTTCTTC.

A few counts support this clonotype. The CDR3 loop reads CSARLTNEKLFF. CDR3 in DNA: TGCAGTGCTCGCCTAACGAATGAAAAACTGTTTTTT. The chain joins TRBV20-1 to TRBJ1-4; D is unresolved. Germline-derived CDR1 and CDR2 are DFQATT and SNEGSKA (reference sequence). Trimming stripped 5 bases from V and 5 bases from J, with 9 bases between. This CDR3 region has 12 residues.

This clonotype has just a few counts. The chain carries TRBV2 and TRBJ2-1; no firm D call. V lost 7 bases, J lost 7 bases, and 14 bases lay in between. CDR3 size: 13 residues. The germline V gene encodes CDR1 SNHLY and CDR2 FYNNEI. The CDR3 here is CASTTLGSNEQFF. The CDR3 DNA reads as TGTGCCAGCACCACGCTAGGTTCTAATGAGCAGTTCTTC.

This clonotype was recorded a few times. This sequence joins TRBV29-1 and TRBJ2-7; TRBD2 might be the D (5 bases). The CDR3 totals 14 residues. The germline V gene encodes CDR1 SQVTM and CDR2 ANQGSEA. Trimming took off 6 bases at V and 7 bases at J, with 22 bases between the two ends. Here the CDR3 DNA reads TGCAGCGTCGGCCGGGGTGGAATTTCGGGGGAGCAGTACTTC. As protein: CSVGRGGISGEQYF.

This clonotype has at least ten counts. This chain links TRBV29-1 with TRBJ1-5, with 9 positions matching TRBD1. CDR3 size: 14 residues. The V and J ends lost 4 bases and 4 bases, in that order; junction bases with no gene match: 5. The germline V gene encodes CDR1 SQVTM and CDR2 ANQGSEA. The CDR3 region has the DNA TGCAGCGTTGGGACAGGGGACTATAATCAGCCCCAGCATTTT. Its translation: CSVGTGDYNQPQHF.

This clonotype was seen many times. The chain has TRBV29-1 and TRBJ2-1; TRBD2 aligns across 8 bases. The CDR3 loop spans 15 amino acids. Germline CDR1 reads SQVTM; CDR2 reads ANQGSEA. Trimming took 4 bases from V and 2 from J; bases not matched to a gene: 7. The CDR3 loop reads CSVVDPAGAYNEQFF. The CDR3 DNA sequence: TGCAGCGTTGTAGATCCAGCGGGAGCCTACAATGAGCAGTTCTTC.

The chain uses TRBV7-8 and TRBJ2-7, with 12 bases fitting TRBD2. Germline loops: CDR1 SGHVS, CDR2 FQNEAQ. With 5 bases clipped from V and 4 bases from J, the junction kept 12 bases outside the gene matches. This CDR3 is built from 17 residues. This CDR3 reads CASSPKPRTSGAYEQYF. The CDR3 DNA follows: TGTGCCAGCAGCCCGAAGCCCCGGACTAGCGGGGCTTACGAGCAGTACTTC.

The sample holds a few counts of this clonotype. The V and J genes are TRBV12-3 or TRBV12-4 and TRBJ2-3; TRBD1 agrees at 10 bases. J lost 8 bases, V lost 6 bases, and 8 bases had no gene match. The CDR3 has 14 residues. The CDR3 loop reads CASSPGQGEATQYF. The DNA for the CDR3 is TGTGCCAGCAGCCCTGGACAGGGGGAGGCTACGCAGTATTTT.

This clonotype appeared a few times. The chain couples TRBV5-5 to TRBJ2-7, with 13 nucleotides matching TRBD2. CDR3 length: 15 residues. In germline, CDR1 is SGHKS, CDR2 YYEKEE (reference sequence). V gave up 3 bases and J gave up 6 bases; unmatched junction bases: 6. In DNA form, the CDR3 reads TGTGCCAGCAGCTCTTCGGGACTAGCGGGAACCGAGCAGTACTTC. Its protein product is CASSSSGLAGTEQYF.

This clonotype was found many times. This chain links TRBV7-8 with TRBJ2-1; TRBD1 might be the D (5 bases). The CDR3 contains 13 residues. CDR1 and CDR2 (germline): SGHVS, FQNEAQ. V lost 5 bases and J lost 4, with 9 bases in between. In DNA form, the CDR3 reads TGTGCCAGCAGCCCACCAGGGTACAATGAGCAGTTCTTC. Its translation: CASSPPGYNEQFF.

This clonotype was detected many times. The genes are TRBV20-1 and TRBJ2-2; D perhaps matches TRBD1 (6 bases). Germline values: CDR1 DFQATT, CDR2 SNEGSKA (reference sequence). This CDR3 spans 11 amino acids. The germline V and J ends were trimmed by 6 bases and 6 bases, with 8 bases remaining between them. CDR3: CSAQGSGELFF. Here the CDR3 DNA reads TGCAGTGCACAGGGATCCGGGGAGCTGTTTTTT.

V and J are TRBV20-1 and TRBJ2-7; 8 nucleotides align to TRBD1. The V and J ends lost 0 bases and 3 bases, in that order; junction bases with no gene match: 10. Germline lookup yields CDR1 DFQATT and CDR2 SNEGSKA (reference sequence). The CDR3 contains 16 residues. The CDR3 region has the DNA TGCAGTGCTAGAGACAACGACGGACAGGGTTTCTACGAGCAGTACTTC. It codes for CSARDNDGQGFYEQYF.

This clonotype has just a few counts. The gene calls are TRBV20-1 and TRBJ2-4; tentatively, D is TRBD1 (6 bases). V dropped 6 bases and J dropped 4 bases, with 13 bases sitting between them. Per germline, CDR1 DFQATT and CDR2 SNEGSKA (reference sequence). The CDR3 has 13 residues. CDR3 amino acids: CSAATGTKNIQYF. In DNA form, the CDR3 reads TGCAGTGCCGCCACCGGGACAAAAAACATTCAGTACTTC.

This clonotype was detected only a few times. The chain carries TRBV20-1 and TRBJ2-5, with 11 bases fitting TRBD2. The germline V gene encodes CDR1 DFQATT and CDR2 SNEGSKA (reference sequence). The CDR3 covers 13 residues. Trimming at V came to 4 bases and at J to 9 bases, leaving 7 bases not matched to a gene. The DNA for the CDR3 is TGCAGTGCTACGATAGCGGGAGGGCGAGCCCAGTACTTC. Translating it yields CSATIAGGRAQYF.

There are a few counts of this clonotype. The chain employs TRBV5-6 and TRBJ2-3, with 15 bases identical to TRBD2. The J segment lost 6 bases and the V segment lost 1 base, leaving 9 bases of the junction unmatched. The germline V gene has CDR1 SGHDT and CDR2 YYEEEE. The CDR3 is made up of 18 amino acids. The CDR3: CASSLSWTSGRGMDTQYF. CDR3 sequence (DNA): TGTGCCAGCAGCTTGTCGTGGACTAGCGGGAGGGGGATGGATACGCAGTATTTT.

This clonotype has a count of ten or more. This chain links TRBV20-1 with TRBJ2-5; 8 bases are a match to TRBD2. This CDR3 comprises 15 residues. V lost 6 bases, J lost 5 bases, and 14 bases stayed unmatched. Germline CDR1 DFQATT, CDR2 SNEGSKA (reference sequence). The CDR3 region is CSAVWLAGVGETQYF. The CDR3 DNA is TGCAGTGCGGTCTGGCTAGCGGGTGTTGGGGAGACCCAGTACTTC.